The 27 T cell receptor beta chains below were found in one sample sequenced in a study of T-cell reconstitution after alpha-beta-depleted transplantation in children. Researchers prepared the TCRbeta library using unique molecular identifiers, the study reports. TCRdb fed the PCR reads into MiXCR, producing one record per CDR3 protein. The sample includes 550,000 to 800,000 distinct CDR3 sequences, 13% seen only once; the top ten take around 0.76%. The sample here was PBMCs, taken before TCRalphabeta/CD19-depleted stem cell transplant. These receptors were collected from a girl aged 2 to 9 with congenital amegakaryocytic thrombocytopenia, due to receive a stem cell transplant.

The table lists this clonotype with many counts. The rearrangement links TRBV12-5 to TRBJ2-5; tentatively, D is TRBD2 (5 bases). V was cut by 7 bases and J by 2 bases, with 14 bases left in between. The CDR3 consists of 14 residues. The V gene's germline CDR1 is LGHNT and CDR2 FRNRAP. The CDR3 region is CASAVSRVQETQYF. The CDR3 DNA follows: TGTGCTAGTGCGGTTTCGAGGGTTCAAGAGACCCAGTACTTC.

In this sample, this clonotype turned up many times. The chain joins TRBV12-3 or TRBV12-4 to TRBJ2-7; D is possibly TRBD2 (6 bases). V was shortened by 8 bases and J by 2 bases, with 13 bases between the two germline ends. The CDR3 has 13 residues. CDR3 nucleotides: TGTGCCAGCTCACGGACGGGAGCCTACGAGCAGTACTTC. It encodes CASSRTGAYEQYF.

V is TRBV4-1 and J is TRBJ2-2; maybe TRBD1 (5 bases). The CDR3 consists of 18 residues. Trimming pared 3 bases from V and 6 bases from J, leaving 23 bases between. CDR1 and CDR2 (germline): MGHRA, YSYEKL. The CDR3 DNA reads TGCGCCAGCAGCCACCCCTTGATAGGGAAGGGGCCTCCCGGGGAGCTGTTTTTT. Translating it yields CASSHPLIGKGPPGELFF.

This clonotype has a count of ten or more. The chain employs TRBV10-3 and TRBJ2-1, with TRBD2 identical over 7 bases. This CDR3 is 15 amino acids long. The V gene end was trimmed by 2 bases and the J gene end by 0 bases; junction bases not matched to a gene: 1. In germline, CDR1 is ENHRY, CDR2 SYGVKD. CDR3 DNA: TGTGCCATCAGTGAGCCTAGCGGCTCCTACAATGAGCAGTTCTTC. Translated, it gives CAISEPSGSYNEQFF.

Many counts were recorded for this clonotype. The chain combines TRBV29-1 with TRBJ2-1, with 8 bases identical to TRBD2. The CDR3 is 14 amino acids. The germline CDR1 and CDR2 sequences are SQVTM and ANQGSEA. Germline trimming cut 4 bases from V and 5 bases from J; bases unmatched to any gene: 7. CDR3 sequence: CSVVGAGENNEQFF. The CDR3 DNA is TGCAGCGTTGTTGGAGCGGGAGAGAACAATGAGCAGTTCTTC.

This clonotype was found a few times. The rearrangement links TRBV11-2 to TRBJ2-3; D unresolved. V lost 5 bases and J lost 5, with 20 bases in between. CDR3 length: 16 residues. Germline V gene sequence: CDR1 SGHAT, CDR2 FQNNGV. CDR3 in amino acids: CASSPLRSGLRDTQYF. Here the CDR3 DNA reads TGTGCCAGCAGCCCCCTAAGGTCCGGATTGCGAGATACGCAGTATTTT.

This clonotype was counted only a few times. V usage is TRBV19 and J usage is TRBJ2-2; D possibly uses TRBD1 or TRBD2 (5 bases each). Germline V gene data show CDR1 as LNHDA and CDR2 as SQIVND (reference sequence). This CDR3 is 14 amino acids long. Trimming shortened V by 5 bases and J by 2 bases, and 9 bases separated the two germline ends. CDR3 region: CASSWDGNTGELFF. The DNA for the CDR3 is TGTGCCAGTAGTTGGGACGGCAACACCGGGGAGCTGTTTTTT.

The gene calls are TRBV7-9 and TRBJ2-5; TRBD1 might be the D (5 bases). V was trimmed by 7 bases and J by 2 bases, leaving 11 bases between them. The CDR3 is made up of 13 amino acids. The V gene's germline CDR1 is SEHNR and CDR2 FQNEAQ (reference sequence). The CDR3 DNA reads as TGTGCCAGCACCCGGACACCGCAAGAGACCCAGTACTTC. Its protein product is CASTRTPQETQYF.

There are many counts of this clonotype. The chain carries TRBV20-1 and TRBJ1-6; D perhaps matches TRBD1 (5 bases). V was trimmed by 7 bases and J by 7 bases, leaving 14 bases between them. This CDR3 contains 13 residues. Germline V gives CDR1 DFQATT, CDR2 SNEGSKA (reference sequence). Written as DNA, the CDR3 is TGCAGTGTTGCCGGGACTTCGAATTCACCCCTCCACTTT. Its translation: CSVAGTSNSPLHF.

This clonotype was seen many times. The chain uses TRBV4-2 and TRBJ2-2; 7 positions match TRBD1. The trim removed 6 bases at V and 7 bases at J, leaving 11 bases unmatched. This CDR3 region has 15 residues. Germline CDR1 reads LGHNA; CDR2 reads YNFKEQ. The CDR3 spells CASRVTGALGGELFF. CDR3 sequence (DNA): TGTGCCAGCAGAGTCACAGGGGCCCTGGGCGGGGAGCTGTTTTTT.

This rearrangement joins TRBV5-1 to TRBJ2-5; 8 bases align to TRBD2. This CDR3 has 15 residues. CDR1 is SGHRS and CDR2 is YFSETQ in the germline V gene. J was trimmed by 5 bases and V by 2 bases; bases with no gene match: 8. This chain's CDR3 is CASSLNGRAVETQYF. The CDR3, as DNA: TGCGCCAGCAGCTTAAACGGGAGGGCCGTTGAGACCCAGTACTTC.

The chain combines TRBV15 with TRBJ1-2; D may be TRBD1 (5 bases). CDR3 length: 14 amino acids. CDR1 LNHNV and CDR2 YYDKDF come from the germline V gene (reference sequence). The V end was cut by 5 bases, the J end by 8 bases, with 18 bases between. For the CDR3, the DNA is TGTGCCACCAGCTCCGGGACCGGTATATGGGGCTACACCTTC. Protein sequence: CATSSGTGIWGYTF.

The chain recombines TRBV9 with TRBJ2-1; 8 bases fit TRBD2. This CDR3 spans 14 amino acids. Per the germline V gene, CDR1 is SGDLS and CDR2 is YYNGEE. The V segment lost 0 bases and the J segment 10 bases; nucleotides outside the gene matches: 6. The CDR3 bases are TGTGCCAGCAGCGTAGCGGGAGGGCCATCCGAGCAGTTCTTC. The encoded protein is CASSVAGGPSEQFF.

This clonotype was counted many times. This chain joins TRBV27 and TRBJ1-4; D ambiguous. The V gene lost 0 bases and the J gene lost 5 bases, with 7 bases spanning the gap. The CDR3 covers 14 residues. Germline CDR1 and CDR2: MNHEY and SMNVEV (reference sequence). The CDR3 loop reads CASSLSTPNEKLFF. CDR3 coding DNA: TGTGCCAGCAGTTTATCGACACCAAATGAAAAACTGTTTTTT.

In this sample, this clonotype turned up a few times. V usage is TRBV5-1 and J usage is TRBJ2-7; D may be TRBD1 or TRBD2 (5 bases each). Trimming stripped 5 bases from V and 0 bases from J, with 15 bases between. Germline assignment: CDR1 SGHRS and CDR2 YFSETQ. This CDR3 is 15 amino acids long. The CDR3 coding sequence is TGCGCCAGCAGGCCCGGGACCCATAGCTCCTACGAGCAGTACTTC. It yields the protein CASRPGTHSSYEQYF.

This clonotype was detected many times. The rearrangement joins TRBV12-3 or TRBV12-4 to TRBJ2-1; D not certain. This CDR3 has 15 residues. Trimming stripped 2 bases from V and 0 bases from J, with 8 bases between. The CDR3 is CASSLLESSYNEQFF. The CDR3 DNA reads TGTGCCAGCAGTTTATTGGAGAGCTCCTACAATGAGCAGTTCTTC.

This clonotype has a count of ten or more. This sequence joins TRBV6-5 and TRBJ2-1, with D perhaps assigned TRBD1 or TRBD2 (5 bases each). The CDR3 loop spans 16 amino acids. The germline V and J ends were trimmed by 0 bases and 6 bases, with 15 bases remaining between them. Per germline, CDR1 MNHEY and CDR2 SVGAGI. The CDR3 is CASSYSQGPRGNEQFF. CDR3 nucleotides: TGTGCCAGCAGTTACTCCCAGGGACCCCGGGGCAATGAGCAGTTCTTC.

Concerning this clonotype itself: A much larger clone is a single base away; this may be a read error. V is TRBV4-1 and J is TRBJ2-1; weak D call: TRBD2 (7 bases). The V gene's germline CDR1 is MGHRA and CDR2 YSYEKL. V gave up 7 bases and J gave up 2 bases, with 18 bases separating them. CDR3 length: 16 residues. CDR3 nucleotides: TGCGCCAGCACCAGTGGGGGCGGGGGTACCTACAATGAGCAGTTCTTC. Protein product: CASTSGGGGTYNEQFF.

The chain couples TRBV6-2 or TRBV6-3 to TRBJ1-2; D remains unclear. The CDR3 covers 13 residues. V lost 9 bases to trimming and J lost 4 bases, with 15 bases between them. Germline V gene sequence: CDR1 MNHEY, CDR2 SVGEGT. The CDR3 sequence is CASGLDRTYGYTF. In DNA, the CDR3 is TGTGCCAGTGGGCTGGACCGGACCTATGGCTACACCTTC.

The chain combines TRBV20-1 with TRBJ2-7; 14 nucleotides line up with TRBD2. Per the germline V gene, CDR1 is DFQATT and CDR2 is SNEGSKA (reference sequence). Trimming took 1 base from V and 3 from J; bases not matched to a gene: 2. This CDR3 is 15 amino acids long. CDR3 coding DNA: TGCAGTGCTAGAGCAGGACTAGCGGGAGGCTACGAGCAGTACTTC. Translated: CSARAGLAGGYEQYF.

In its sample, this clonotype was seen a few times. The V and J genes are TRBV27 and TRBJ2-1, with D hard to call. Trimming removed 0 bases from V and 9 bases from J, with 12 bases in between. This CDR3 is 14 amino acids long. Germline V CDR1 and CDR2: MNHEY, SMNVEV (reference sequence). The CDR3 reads CASSLSAVGIEQFF. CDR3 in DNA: TGTGCCAGCAGTTTATCCGCGGTTGGTATTGAGCAGTTCTTC.

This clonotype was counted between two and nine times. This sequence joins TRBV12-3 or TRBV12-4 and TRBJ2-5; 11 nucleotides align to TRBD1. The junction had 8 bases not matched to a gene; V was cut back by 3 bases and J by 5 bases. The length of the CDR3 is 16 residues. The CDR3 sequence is CASSFGTGGFQETQYF. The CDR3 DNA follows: TGTGCCAGCAGTTTCGGGACAGGGGGTTTTCAGGAGACCCAGTACTTC.

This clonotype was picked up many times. The CDR3 region is CASSRRLAGADTQYF. In nucleotides, the CDR3 is TGTGCCAGCAGCCGGCGACTAGCGGGAGCAGATACGCAGTATTTT. The V gene is TRBV7-2, the J gene TRBJ2-3, with 12 nucleotides matching TRBD2. This CDR3 comprises 15 residues. V dropped 5 bases and J dropped 4; count of bases not matched to a gene: 4. Per germline, CDR1 SGHTA and CDR2 FQGNSA.

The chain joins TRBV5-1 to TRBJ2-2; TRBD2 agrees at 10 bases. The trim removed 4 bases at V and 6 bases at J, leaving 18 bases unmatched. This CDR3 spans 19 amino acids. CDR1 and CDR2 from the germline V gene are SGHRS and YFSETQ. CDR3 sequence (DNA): TGCGCCAGCAGCCAAGATGCTAGCGGGAGTAACGGGTTCCCCGGGGAGCTGTTTTTT. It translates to CASSQDASGSNGFPGELFF.

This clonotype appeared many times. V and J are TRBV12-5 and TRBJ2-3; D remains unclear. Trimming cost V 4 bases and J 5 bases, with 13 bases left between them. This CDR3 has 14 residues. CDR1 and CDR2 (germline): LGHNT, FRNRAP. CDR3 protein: CASGSGPVEDTQYF. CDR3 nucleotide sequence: TGTGCTAGTGGTTCAGGACCCGTAGAAGATACGCAGTATTTT.

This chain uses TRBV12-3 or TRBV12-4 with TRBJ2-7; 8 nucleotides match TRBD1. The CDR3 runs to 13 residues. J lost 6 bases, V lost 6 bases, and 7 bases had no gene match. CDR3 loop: CASSRLTGGEQYF. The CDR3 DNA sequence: TGTGCCAGCAGCCGATTAACAGGGGGCGAGCAGTACTTC.

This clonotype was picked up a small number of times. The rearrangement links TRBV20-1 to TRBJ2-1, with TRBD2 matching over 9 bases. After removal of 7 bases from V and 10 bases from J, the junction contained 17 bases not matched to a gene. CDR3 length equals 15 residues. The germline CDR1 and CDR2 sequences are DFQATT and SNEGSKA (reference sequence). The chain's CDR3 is CSVCEDRSGRWEQFF. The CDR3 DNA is TGCAGTGTGTGCGAGGACAGAAGCGGGAGGTGGGAGCAGTTCTTC.